These T cell receptor beta chains were read from a single sample in a study of vaccination and CD4 T cells after COVID-19. TCRdb recomputed calls from the PCR reads with MiXCR, one row per CDR3 protein. The sample contains about 24,000 distinct CDR3 sequences, 50% to 70% of which appear only once. Their recognized antigens are unknown. The sample consisted of CD4+ T cells from blood, cultured in vitro, taken after SARS-CoV-2 vaccination. The receptors stem from a human donor who received a COVID-19 vaccine. Each CDR3 is given without its conserved first and last residue.

CDR3 length	J gene	V gene	CDR3 protein
13	TRBJ2-3	TRBV24-1	ATTSGTGRTDTQY
12	TRBJ1-5	TRBV28	ASTRGGLSQPQH
11	TRBJ2-3	TRBV7-9	ASSLVGTDTQY
15	TRBJ2-1	TRBV19	ASSSPWEGSSYNEQF
11	TRBJ2-5	TRBV30	AWSQGLGETQY
11	TRBJ1-2	TRBV6-1	ASSTGTGAGYT
15	TRBJ2-3	TRBV6-1	ASSLGLAGTSTDTQY
16	TRBJ2-1	TRBV7-9	ASSLVGLEPRSYNEQF
12	TRBJ1-1	TRBV10-2	ASTWTGLDTEAF
9	TRBJ1-2	TRBV20-1	SARGGFGYT
10	TRBJ1-1	TRBV24-1	ATSARTGEAF
14	TRBJ2-5	TRBV6-1	ASSEIWAGGRETQY
13	TRBJ1-2	TRBV20-1	SAPAQQGGRDGYT
13	TRBJ1-2	TRBV24-1	ATSDYRQGKYGYT
12	TRBJ1-2	TRBV20-1	SAREDRGTYGYT
13	TRBJ1-1	TRBV6-5	ASSYSTRPGTEAF
11	TRBJ1-5	TRBV27	ASSHRGFQPQH